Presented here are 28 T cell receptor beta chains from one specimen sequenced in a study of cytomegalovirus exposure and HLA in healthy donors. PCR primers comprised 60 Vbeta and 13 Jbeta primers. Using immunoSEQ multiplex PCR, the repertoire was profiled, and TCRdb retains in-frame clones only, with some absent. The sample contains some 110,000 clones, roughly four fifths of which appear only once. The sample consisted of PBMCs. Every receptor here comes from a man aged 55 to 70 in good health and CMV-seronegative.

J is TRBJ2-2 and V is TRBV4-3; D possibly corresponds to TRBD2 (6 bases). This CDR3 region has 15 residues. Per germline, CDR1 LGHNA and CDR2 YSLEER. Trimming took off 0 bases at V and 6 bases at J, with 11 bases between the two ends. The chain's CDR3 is CASSQEEGKAGELFF. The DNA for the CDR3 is TGCGCCAGCAGCCAAGAGGAGGGGAAGGCCGGGGAGCTGTTTTTT.

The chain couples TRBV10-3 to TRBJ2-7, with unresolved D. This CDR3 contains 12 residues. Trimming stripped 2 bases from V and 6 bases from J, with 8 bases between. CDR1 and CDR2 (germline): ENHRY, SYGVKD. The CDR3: CAISENYSEQYV. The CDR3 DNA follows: TGTGCCATCAGTGAGAACTATAGCGAGCAGTACGTC.

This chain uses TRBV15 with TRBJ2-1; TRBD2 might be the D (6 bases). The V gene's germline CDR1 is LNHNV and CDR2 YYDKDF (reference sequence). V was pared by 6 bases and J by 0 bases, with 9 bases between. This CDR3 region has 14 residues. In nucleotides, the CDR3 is TGTGCCACCAGGGACTACAGCTCCTACAATGAGCAGTTCTTC. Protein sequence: CATRDYSSYNEQFF.

For the CDR3, the DNA is TGCGCCAGCAGCTTGGAGGAGGGAAACTATGGCTACACCTTC. It codes for CASSLEEGNYGYTF. The V call is TRBV5-1, the J call TRBJ1-2; the D is unclear. Between the trimmed V and J ends, which lost 0 bases and 2 bases, there was a span of 8 bases. This CDR3 is built from 14 residues. Germline-derived CDR1 and CDR2 are SGHRS and YFSETQ.

The CDR3 DNA follows: TGCGCCAGCAGCTTGTGGGGACAGGGGGCCTCCGGGGAGCTGTTTTTT. Its translation is CASSLWGQGASGELFF. The rearrangement links TRBV5-1 to TRBJ2-2; 12 positions match TRBD1. Germline CDR1 and CDR2: SGHRS and YFSETQ. The CDR3 spans 16 residues. J lost 6 bases, V lost 1 base, and 4 bases had no gene match.

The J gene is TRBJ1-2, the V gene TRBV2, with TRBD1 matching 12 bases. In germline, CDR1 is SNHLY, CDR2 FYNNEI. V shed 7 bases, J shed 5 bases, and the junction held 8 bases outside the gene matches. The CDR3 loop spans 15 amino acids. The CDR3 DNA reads TGTGCCAGCATATCGGGACAGGGGGCGTTTTATGGCTACACCTTC. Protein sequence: CASISGQGAFYGYTF.

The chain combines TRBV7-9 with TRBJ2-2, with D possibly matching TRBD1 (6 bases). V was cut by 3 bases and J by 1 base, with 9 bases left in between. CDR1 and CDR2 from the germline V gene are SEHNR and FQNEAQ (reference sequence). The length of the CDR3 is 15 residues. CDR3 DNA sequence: TGTGCCAGCAGCTTCGGGACAAGGAACACCGGGGAGCTGTTTTTT. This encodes CASSFGTRNTGELFF. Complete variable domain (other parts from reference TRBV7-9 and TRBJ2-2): DTGVSQNPRHKITKRGQNVTFRCDPISEHNRLYWYRQTLGQGPEFLTYFQNEAQLEKSRLLSDRFSAERPKGSFSTLEIQRTEQGDSAMYLCASSFGTRNTGELFFGEGSRLTVL.

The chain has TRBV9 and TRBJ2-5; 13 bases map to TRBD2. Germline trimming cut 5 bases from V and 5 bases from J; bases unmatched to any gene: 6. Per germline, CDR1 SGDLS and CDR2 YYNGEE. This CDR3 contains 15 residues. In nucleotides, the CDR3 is TGTGCCAGCAGTACGACTAGCGGGGGGACGGAGACCCAGTACTTC. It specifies CASSTTSGGTETQYF. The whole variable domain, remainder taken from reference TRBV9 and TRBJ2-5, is DSGVTQTPKHLITATGQRVTLRCSPRSGDLSVYWYQQSLDQGLQFLIQYYNGEERAKGNILERFSAQQFPDLHSELNLSSLELGDSALYFCASSTTSGGTETQYFGPGTRLLVL.

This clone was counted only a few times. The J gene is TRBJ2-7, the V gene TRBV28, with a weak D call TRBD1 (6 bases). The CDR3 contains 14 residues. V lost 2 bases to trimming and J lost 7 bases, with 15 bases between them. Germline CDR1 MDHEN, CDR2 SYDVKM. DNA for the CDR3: TGTGCCAGCAGTTTAGCCACAGGGTTTTGGGAGCAGTACGTC. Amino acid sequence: CASSLATGFWEQYV.

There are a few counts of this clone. This CDR3 is CASSLRGLEAPLHF. Here the CDR3 DNA reads TGTGCCAGCAGCTTGAGGGGACTAGAGGCACCCCTCCACTTT. This chain connects TRBV5-8 to TRBJ1-6, with D possibly being TRBD1 (5 bases). Trimming left V 1 base short and J 11 bases short, with 13 bases between. Germline V gene sequence: CDR1 SGHTS, CDR2 YDEGEE. The CDR3 covers 14 residues.

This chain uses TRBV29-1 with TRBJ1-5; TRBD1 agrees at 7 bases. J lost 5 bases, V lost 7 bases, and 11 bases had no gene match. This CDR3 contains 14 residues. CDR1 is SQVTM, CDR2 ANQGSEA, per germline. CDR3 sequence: CSARQGGSDQPQHF. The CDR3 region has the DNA TGCAGCGCTAGACAGGGTGGGTCGGATCAGCCCCAGCATTTT.

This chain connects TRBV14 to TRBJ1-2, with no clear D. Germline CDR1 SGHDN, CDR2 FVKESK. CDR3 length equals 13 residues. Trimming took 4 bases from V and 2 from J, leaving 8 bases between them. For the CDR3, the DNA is TGTGCCAGCAGCCCGGAGCTAAACTATGGCTACACCTTC. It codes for CASSPELNYGYTF.

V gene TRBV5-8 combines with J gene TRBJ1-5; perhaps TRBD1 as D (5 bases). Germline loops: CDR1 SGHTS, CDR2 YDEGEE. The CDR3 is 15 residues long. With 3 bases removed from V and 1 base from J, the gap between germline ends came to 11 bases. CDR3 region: CASSSGTESNQPQHF. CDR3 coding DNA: TGTGCCAGCAGCTCCGGGACTGAAAGCAATCAGCCCCAGCATTTT.

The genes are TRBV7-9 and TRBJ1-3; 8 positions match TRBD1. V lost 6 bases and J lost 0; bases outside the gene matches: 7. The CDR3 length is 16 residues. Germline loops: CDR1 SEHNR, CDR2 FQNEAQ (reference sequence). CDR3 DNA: TGTGCCAGCAGTTTGGACAGGGCCAGCTCTGGAAACACCATATATTTT. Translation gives CASSLDRASSGNTIYF.

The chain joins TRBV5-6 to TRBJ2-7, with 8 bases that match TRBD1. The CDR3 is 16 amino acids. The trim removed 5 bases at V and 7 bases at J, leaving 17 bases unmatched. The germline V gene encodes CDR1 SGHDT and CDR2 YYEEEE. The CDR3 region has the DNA TGTGCCAGCAGTTTTAGGACAGGGAAGATTTTTGGGGAGCAGTACGTC. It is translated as CASSFRTGKIFGEQYV.

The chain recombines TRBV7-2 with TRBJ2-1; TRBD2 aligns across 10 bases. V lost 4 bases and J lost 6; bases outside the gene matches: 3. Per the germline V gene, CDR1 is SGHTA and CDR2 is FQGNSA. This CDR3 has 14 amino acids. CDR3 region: CASSYQRGGNEQFF. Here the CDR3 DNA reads TGTGCCAGCAGCTACCAGCGGGGGGGCAATGAGCAGTTCTTC.

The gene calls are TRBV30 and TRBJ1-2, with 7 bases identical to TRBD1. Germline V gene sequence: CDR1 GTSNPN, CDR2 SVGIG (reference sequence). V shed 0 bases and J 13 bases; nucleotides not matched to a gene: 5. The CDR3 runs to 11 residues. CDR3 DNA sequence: TGTGCCTGGAGTGTGACAGGGAGGCGCACCTTC. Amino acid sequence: CAWSVTGRRTF.

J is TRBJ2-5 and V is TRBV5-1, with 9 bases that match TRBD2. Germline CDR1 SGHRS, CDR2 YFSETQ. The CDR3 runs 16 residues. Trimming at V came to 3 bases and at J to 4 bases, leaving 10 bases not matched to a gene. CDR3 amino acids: CASSSIPGLAAETQYF. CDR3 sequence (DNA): TGCGCCAGCAGCTCCATCCCGGGACTAGCTGCAGAGACCCAGTACTTC.

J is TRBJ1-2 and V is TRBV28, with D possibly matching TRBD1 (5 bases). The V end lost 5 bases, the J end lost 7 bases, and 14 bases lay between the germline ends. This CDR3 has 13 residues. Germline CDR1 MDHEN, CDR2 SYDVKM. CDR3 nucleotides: TGTGCCAGCAGTACAACAGGCCTCCTTGGCTACACCTTC. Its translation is CASSTTGLLGYTF.

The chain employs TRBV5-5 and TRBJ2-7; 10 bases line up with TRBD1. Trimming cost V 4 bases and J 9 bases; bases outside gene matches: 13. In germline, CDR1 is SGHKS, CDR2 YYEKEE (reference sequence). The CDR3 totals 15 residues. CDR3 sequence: CASSDPTGGSLGQYF. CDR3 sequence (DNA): TGTGCCAGCAGCGACCCGACAGGGGGCTCCCTAGGGCAGTACTTC.

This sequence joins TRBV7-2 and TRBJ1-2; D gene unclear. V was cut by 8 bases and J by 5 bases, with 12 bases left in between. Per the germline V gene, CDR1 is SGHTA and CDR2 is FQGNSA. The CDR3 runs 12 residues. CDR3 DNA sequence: TGTGCCAGCTCCGGGATCTTATATGGCTACACCTTC. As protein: CASSGILYGYTF. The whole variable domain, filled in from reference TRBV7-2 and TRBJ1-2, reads GAGVSQSPSNKVTEKGKDVELRCDPISGHTALYWYRQSLGQGLEFLIYFQGNSAPDKSGLPSDRFSAERTGGSVSTLTIQRTQQEDSAVYLCASSGILYGYTFGSGTRLTVV.

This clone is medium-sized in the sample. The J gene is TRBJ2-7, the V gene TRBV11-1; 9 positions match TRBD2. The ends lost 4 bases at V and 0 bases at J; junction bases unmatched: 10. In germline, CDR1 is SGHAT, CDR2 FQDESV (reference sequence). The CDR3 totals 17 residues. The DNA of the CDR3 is TGTGCCAGCAGCTATGATAGCGGGGGCCCCAGCTCCTACGAGCAGTACTTC. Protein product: CASSYDSGGPSSYEQYF.

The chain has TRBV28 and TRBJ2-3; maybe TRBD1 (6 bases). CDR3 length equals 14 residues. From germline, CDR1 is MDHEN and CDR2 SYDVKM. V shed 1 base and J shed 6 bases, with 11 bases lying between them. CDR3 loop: CASSLSATGDTQYF. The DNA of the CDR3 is TGTGCCAGCAGTTTATCGGCAACAGGGGATACGCAGTATTTT.

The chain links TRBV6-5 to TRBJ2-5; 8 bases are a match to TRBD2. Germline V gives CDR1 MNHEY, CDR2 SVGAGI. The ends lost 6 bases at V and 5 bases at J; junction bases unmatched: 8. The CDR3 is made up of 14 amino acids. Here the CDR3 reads CASSQGRGGETQYF. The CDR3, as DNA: TGTGCCAGCAGCCAGGGCCGGGGGGGGGAGACCCAGTACTTC.

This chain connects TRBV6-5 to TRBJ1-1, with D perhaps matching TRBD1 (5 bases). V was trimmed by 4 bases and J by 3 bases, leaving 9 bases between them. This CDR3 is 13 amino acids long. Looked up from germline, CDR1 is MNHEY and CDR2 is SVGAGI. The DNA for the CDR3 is TGTGCCAGCAGTTTCGACAGCTACACTGAAGCTTTCTTT. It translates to CASSFDSYTEAFF.

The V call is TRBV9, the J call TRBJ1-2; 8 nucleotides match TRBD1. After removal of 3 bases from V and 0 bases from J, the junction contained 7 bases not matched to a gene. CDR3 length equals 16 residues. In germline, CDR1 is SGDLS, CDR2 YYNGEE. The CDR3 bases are TGTGCCAGCAGCGGGGGGGCAGGGGGCTCTAACTATGGCTACACCTTC. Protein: CASSGGAGGSNYGYTF.

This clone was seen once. CDR3 amino acids: CASSLAGGGTEAFF. CDR3 DNA sequence: TGTGCCAGCAGCTTGGCCGGGGGTGGCACTGAAGCTTTCTTT. The chain couples TRBV7-9 to TRBJ1-1, with D possibly being TRBD1 (5 bases). Per the germline V gene, CDR1 is SEHNR and CDR2 is FQNEAQ (reference sequence). Trimming shortened V by 3 bases and J by 4 bases, and 12 bases separated the two germline ends. The CDR3 is made up of 14 amino acids.

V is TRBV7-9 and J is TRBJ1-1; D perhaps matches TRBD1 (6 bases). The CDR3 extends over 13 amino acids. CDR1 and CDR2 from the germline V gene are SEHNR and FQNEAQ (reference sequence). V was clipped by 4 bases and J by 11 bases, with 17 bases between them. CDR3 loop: CASSSFDQGTAFF. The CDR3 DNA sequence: TGTGCCAGCAGCTCTTTTGATCAGGGGACGGCTTTCTTT.